The clone carrying this T cell receptor beta chain was observed a handful of times. The antigen is undetermined. The data were obtained in a study of somatic mutations in cytotoxic T cells in rheumatoid arthritis. Study findings and constraints: Antigens targeted by the expanded CD8+ clones were unknown. CD8+ clonality increased with age in rheumatoid arthritis patients but not in healthy controls.

Germline lookup yields CDR1 SGHNT and CDR2 YYREEE (reference sequence). This CDR3 comprises 14 residues. V shed 4 bases and J 7 bases; nucleotides not matched to a gene: 8. This table comes from immunoSEQ multiplex PCR, and its TCRdb copy is limited to in-frame clones, with some not included. This sample has 20,000 to 25,000 clones, with about four fifths found just once. Sample: CD8+ T cells sorted from blood. The clonotype comes from an adult with rheumatoid arthritis. The chain uses TRBV5-4 and TRBJ2-7; 10 positions match TRBD1. Here the CDR3 DNA reads TGTGCCAGCAGCCCGGGACAGGGGAAGAGAGAGCAGTACTTC. Its translation: CASSPGQGKREQYF.